This T cell receptor (beta chain) was found in a study of T cells in Graves' hyperthyroidism and ophthalmopathy. Study outcomes and limitations: Researchers report that a 13 V-J model separated ophthalmopathy from stable hyperthyroidism.

Turning to this clonotype: Its antigen remains unidentified.

Amplification yielded TCR beta CDR3 regions, with RNA transcripts as the source. When the TCR CDR3 underwent first-round RT-PCR, the HTBI primer set was used. From the multiplex PCR reads, TCRdb called clonotypes with MiXCR, one entry per CDR3 protein. The sample has a few hundred thousand distinct CDR3 sequences, less than 20% seen once; the top ten hold about two fifths. The CDR3 length is 15 residues. Germline V gene sequence: CDR1 LNHNV, CDR2 YYDKDF (reference sequence). Trimming left V 0 bases short and J 6 bases short, with 12 bases between. The receptor's source is a man over 45 with Graves' ophthalmopathy. Sequencing input: blood. This chain connects TRBV15 to TRBJ2-1; possibly TRBD1 for D (5 bases). The CDR3 loop reads CATSRDPQGANEQFF. The DNA of the CDR3 is TGTGCCACCAGCAGAGACCCGCAGGGTGCCAATGAGCAGTTCTTC.